The rows below give T cell receptor beta chains drawn from one sample of a study of cytomegalovirus exposure and HLA in healthy donors. Sequencing used immunoSEQ multiplex PCR; TCRdb keeps in-frame clones, though not all of them. The sample records 150,000 to 200,000 clones, roughly 68% being singletons. Sequencing was done on a sample of PBMCs. These receptors all stem from a man under 40 in good health and CMV-seropositive. CDR3s include the opening cysteine and the closing phenylalanine or tryptophan.

v_gene	CDR3aa
TRBV5-1	CASSLRESDTQYF
TRBV5-1	CASSLGAGLVSYEQYF
TRBV6-1	CASNEGLADYNEQFF
TRBV2	CASSTPDSGYTGELFF
TRBV12-5	CASGLVLAATLDTQYF
TRBV5-1	CASSPFGTGSTDTQYF
TRBV5-1	CASSQLGQADGYTF
TRBV19	CASMGSYGYTF
TRBV5-1	CASSFSTSEKDIVF
TRBV10-3	CAISGGLAVTYEQYF
TRBV27	CASSSTGGYPDEQFF
TRBV4-2	CASSYGTSGSGASYEQYF
TRBV5-6	CASSLVGQGYEQYF
TRBV7-3	CASSPFSQGAGGYTF
TRBV9	CASSGTGQGANVLTF
TRBV2	CASSREYTGELFF
TRBV29-1	CSVDRGGTGELFF
TRBV4-1	CASSQEPSGRAGTPEQYF
TRBV27	CASSLISGRSPYEQYF
TRBV2	CASKGSATTDTQYF
TRBV6-1	CASSVGSPYEQYF
TRBV19	CASTGTEAFF
TRBV19	CASSIEGGLGPFYSNQPQHF
TRBV5-8	CASSLTTYEQYF
TRBV2	CASRGLGPFSNQPQHF
TRBV27	CASSPTGTSFNEQYF
TRBV6-1	CASQLTGVTDTEAFF
TRBV4-1	CASSQGLAGYYEQYF
TRBV4-2	CASSQDRSSSGNTIYF
TRBV9	CASSVRLAGEQYF
TRBV28	CASTSPNQPQHF
TRBV11-2	CASRQDRTSYEQYF
TRBV19	CASSTNQGTEAFF
TRBV7-6	CASSPSGGSSNEQFF
TRBV11-3	CASSLVGPRNEQFF
TRBV5-1	CASSSRTGTGVAMGTEAFF
TRBV27	CASSFRQGDGYTF
TRBV7-7	CASSFRASGRASTDTQYF
TRBV5-5	CASSLSGSSYEQYF
TRBV6-5	CASSEIGVGYTF
TRBV19	CASSYSDSYEQYF
TRBV7-9	CASSLDPSSYEQYF
TRBV7-9	CASSPVGLTYEQYF
TRBV9	CASSVDRNTEAFF
TRBV27	CASSSEGLSSYEQYF
TRBV6-6	CASSYSIGVGRLEQYF
TRBV27	CASTRTGEAGANVLTF